Listed here is a single T cell receptor beta chain. What it binds is not known. The sample comes from a study of CD8 T cells in ankylosing spondylitis. Findings and limits, study-wide: One TCR beta motif, made up of eight highly homologous variants, appeared characteristic of ankylosing spondylitis blood.

Quantitative 5'-RACE was performed with molecular barcodes, and it yielded the TCR beta libraries. Each CDR3 protein gets one entry after TCRdb re-called the 5' RACE reads with MiXCR. Of roughly 400,000 distinct CDR3 sequences listed, 20% to 25% are singletons. The CDR3 has 12 amino acids. Germline CDR1 LGHDT, CDR2 YNNKEL (reference sequence). Trimming cost V 1 base and J 11 bases, with 11 bases left between them. The receptor's source is a male donor with ankylosing spondylitis. This chain uses TRBV3-1 with TRBJ1-1; no clear D gene. Sequenced material: blood, either unsorted or a sorted T cell fraction (not recorded which). This CDR3 is CASSQGTVTAFF. DNA for the CDR3: TGTGCCAGCAGCCAAGGGACGGTTACGGCTTTCTTT.